This T cell receptor beta chain was sequenced in a study of blood T cell repertoires in COVID-19. At the level of the study: Some COVID-19 samples were acute and others convalescent; all came from the United States, Italy and Spain. Nucleic acid was either cDNA or gDNA, and it came from T cells, B-cell-depleted T cells, or PBMCs.

With respect to this clone: The sample holds other DNA sequences that translate to the same CDR3.

Here immunoSEQ multiplex PCR was the method, and the copy in TCRdb shows in-frame clones only, minus some. The sample comprises approximately 230,000 clones, around 90% of which are singletons, and over 1.2% rests with the top ten. Trimming stripped 5 bases from V and 3 bases from J, with 7 bases between. This CDR3 region has 13 residues. Germline-derived CDR1 and CDR2 are MDHEN and SYDVKM. This sequence originates from a man older than 75 with acute or convalescent COVID-19. The sequenced sample was peripheral blood. The J gene is TRBJ2-2, the V gene TRBV28; maybe TRBD1 (5 bases). The DNA of the CDR3 is TGTGCCAGCAGTCGCAGGGACACCGGGGAGCTGTTTTTT. It encodes CASSRRDTGELFF. The full variable domain, rest sourced from reference TRBV28 and TRBJ2-2, is DVKVTQSSRYLVKRTGEKVFLECVQDMDHENMFWYRQDPGLGLRLIYFSYDVKMKEKGDIPEGYSVSREKKERFSLILESASTNQTSMYLCASSRRDTGELFFGEGSRLTVL.